This is a list of T cell receptor beta chains from one sample in a study of T cell repertoires in aging, cancer and after chemotherapy. TCRdb reanalysed the multiplex PCR reads using MiXCR and keeps one entry per CDR3 protein. The sample has a few thousand distinct CDR3 sequences, about 50% seen once. Sequenced sample: blood. These receptors were taken from a human donor with a solid tumor. The CDR3 runs from the conserved cysteine through the conserved F or W. Fields, in order: V gene, clone size, J gene, CDR3 protein. Clone size appears in some rows only: once, few, many, or a class for an expanded clone.

TRBV7-6,-,TRBJ2-2,CASSQGLAGGTGELFF
TRBV30,few,TRBJ1-1,CAWSEGTGRNTEAFF
TRBV20-1,-,TRBJ2-7,CSASDGDYEQYF
TRBV5-6,-,TRBJ1-1,CASSFSITAGTEAFF
TRBV6-5,-,TRBJ1-2,CASSPGGDYGYTF
TRBV6-5,-,TRBJ2-7,CASAEEFSYEQYF
TRBV6-5,-,TRBJ2-7,CASGAGTGAYEQYF
TRBV12-3/TRBV12-4,few,TRBJ2-7,CASSFSGTYGEQYF
TRBV11-2,-,TRBJ2-7,CASSGGGAYEQYF
TRBV20-1,-,TRBJ1-2,CSAPPTEAYGYTF
TRBV20-1,few,TRBJ1-1,CSARDRGTEAFF
TRBV7-2,few,TRBJ2-1,CASSLQSGRDEQFF
TRBV19,few,TRBJ1-1,CASRARRVAATEAFF
TRBV5-1,-,TRBJ2-1,CASSSGGAPPNEQFF
TRBV30,-,TRBJ1-5,CAWSVHRGDQPQHF
TRBV6-6,few,TRBJ1-3,CASSYGDFSGNTIYF
TRBV19,-,TRBJ2-1,CASSSSGLAGLNEQFF
TRBV7-9,-,TRBJ2-1,CASSLSLAGTNNEQFF
TRBV5-1,-,TRBJ2-6,CASSLSLSSGANVLTF
TRBV5-1,-,TRBJ2-7,CASGTGGQGAEQYF
TRBV20-1,few,TRBJ2-7,CSAPYEQYF
TRBV6-1,-,TRBJ2-7,CASTLAGTLSYEQYF
TRBV18,-,TRBJ1-1,CASSPNSGDTEAFF
TRBV7-2,-,TRBJ2-3,CASSSGLAIRRTDTQYF
TRBV7-9,-,TRBJ1-1,CASSLFRAGRNTEAFF
TRBV13,-,TRBJ1-2,CASSLDVENYGYTF
TRBV6-5,-,TRBJ1-4,CASSQTGGQRQKLFF
TRBV6-5,-,TRBJ1-2,CASSPGGGYGYTF